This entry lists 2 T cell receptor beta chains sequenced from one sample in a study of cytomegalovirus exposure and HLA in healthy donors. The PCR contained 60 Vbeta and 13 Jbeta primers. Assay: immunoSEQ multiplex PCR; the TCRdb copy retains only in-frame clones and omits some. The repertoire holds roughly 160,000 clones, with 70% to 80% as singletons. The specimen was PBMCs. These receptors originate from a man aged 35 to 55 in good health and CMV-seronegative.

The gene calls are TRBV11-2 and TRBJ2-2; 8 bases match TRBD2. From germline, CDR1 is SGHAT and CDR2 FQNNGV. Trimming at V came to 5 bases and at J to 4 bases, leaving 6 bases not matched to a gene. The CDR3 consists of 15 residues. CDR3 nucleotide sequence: TGTGCCAGCAGCGCCGGGGGGGCGGGCACCGGGGAGCTGTTTTTT. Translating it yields CASSAGGAGTGELFF. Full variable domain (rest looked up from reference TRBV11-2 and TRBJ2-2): EAGVAQSPRYKIIEKRQSVAFWCNPISGHATLYWYQQILGQGPKLLIQFQNNGVVDDSQLPKDRFSAERLKGVDSTLKIQPAKLEDSAVYLCASSAGGAGTGELFFGEGSRLTVL.

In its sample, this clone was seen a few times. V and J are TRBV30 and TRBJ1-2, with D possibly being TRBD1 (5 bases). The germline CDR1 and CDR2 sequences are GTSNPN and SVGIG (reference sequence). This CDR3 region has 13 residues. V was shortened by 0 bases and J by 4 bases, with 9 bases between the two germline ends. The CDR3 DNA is TGTGCCTGGAGTGTAGGGCAGGGCTATGGCTACACCTTC. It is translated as CAWSVGQGYGYTF.